One and the same sample provided the 17 T cell receptor beta chains below, sequenced in a study of identical twins. TCRdb itself ran the 5' RACE reads through MiXCR, one entry per CDR3 protein. In the table there are about 340,000 distinct CDR3 sequences, roughly 10% of which are singletons. Sample: naive T cells sorted from blood. The receptor source for this set is a woman in her 50s in good health.

The CDR3 DNA reads as TGCGCCAGCAGCTTGGAGCTAGGGGGGCCAGGGGAGCAGTTCTTC. Translation: CASSLELGGPGEQFF. This chain connects TRBV5-1 to TRBJ2-1; D is perhaps TRBD1 or TRBD2 (6 bases each). With 0 bases removed from V and 10 bases from J, the gap between germline ends came to 17 bases. The CDR3 length is 15 residues. The germline CDR1 and CDR2 sequences are SGHRS and YFSETQ.

This clonotype was picked up a small number of times. The chain recombines TRBV9 with TRBJ2-2; 9 nucleotides align to TRBD2. Germline CDR1 is SGDLS and CDR2 is YYNGEE. J lost 4 bases, V lost 3 bases, and 13 bases had no gene match. CDR3 length: 18 amino acids. CDR3 DNA: TGTGCCAGCAGCGCGGAGAAACCCGGGACTAGCTCCACCGGGGAGCTGTTTTTT. This codes for CASSAEKPGTSSTGELFF.

The chain is built from TRBV4-1 and TRBJ2-1; 8 bases map to TRBD2. The CDR3 is made up of 15 amino acids. The junction had 6 bases not matched to a gene; V was cut back by 1 base and J by 7 bases. CDR1 and CDR2 (germline): MGHRA, YSYEKL. CDR3 in amino acids: CASSQGTSFGNEQFF. The CDR3 nucleotides are TGCGCCAGCAGCCAAGGGACTAGCTTTGGAAATGAGCAGTTCTTC.

V gene TRBV5-5 combines with J gene TRBJ2-3; weak D call: TRBD2 (6 bases). This CDR3 comprises 13 residues. The germline V gene encodes CDR1 SGHKS and CDR2 YYEKEE (reference sequence). The V gene lost 9 bases and the J gene lost 4 bases, with 15 bases spanning the gap. CDR3 sequence reads: CAISGESSDTQYF. CDR3 coding DNA: TGTGCCATATCGGGAGAATCGTCAGATACGCAGTATTTT.

The sample holds a few counts of this clonotype. This chain uses TRBV12-3 or TRBV12-4 with TRBJ1-1; D is possibly TRBD1 (5 bases). CDR3 length: 14 amino acids. With 3 bases removed from V and 4 bases from J, the gap between germline ends came to 12 bases. CDR3 in DNA: TGTGCCAGCAGTTTTTCAGGGTGGAGCACTGAAGCTTTCTTT. Protein product: CASSFSGWSTEAFF.

This clonotype was seen only a few times. V gene TRBV6-6 combines with J gene TRBJ2-1, with 8 bases aligning to TRBD1. V lost 5 bases and J lost 9; bases outside the gene matches: 3. Germline V gene sequence: CDR1 MNHNY, CDR2 SVGAGI (reference sequence). The length of the CDR3 is 12 residues. CDR3 in amino acids: CASSRDRGEQFF. As DNA, the CDR3 is TGTGCCAGCAGTCGCGACAGGGGTGAGCAGTTCTTC.

J is TRBJ1-1 and V is TRBV4-2; 8 bases fit TRBD1. In germline, CDR1 is LGHNA, CDR2 YNFKEQ. J gave up 12 bases and V 3 bases, and 15 bases lay outside the gene matches. This CDR3 spans 15 amino acids. The CDR3 here is CASSQEERGQGKTFF. CDR3 sequence (DNA): TGTGCCAGCAGCCAGGAAGAGAGAGGACAGGGTAAGACTTTCTTT.

In its sample, this clonotype was seen many times. This chain connects TRBV12-3 or TRBV12-4 to TRBJ2-2; a weak D match, TRBD2 (6 bases). V lost 6 bases to trimming and J lost 3 bases, with 14 bases between them. The CDR3 sequence is 15 residues long. Written as DNA, the CDR3 is TGTGCCAGCAGACTGGGACTCGGACACACCGGGGAGCTGTTTTTT. Its protein is CASRLGLGHTGELFF.

This clonotype was recorded a few times. CDR3 bases: TGTGCCAGCAGCCAAGATGCCCGATCCCCCTCTGGGGCCAACGTCCTGACTTTC. Protein: CASSQDARSPSGANVLTF. The chain recombines TRBV14 with TRBJ2-6; D gene unclear. Trimming left V 0 bases short and J 0 bases short, with 12 bases between. In germline, CDR1 is SGHDN, CDR2 FVKESK. The CDR3 contains 18 residues.

This clonotype came up many times. This chain uses TRBV12-3 or TRBV12-4 with TRBJ2-2; 9 bases map to TRBD1. V shed 6 bases and J 5 bases; nucleotides not matched to a gene: 10. This CDR3 is 16 amino acids long. The CDR3 coding sequence is TGTGCCAGCAGCCACAGGGACAGGGAGGTTACCGGGGAGCTGTTTTTT. Residues: CASSHRDREVTGELFF.

The sample holds many counts of this clonotype. The V and J genes are TRBV6-5 and TRBJ1-1, with D possibly being TRBD1 (5 bases). The CDR3 loop spans 12 amino acids. CDR1 MNHEY and CDR2 SVGAGI come from the germline V gene. CDR3 bases: TGTGCGACTGAGCAGGGGAACACTGAAGCTTTCTTT. Translation gives CATEQGNTEAFF.

The chain recombines TRBV7-6 with TRBJ2-3; no firm D call. Germline V gene sequence: CDR1 SGHVS, CDR2 FNYEAQ. This CDR3 has 15 residues. The ends were cut back, 4 bases at V and 5 bases at J, with 16 bases in the middle. CDR3 nucleotides: TGTGCCAGCAGCTCACTCGGGTCGGTGCAAGATACGCAGTATTTT. It yields the protein CASSSLGSVQDTQYF. The whole variable domain, remainder taken from reference TRBV7-6 and TRBJ2-3, is GAGVSQSPRYKVTKRGQDVALRCDPISGHVSLYWYRQALGQGPEFLTYFNYEAQQDKSGLPNDRFSAERPEGSISTLTIQRTEQRDSAMYRCASSSLGSVQDTQYFGPGTRLTVL.

This clonotype was seen a handful of times. The V gene is TRBV3-1, the J gene TRBJ2-1; the match to TRBD2 covers 7 bases. Germline V gene data show CDR1 as LGHDT and CDR2 as YNNKEL (reference sequence). With 0 bases clipped from V and 2 bases from J, the junction kept 7 bases outside the gene matches. The length of the CDR3 is 17 residues. CDR3 sequence reads: CASSQDPAGVAYNEQFF. The CDR3 coding sequence is TGTGCCAGCAGCCAAGATCCGGCGGGAGTGGCCTACAATGAGCAGTTCTTC.

This clonotype was seen only a few times. The genes are TRBV10-2 and TRBJ2-3; 8 bases map to TRBD1. The J segment lost 2 bases and the V segment lost 8 bases, leaving 3 bases of the junction unmatched. The germline V gene has CDR1 WSHSY and CDR2 SAAADI. This CDR3 contains 13 residues. The CDR3 DNA reads as TGCGCCAGCCGGGGACAGGTCACAGATACGCAGTATTTT. Translated: CASRGQVTDTQYF.

This clonotype has more than one count but fewer than ten. The V and J genes are TRBV5-1 and TRBJ2-1; 7 positions agree with TRBD2. Trimming at V came to 4 bases and at J to 4 bases, leaving 8 bases not matched to a gene. CDR1 SGHRS and CDR2 YFSETQ come from the germline V gene. CDR3 length: 15 residues. Here the CDR3 reads CASSLLAGEYNEQFF. CDR3 nucleotide sequence: TGCGCCAGCAGCCTACTCGCGGGAGAATACAATGAGCAGTTCTTC.

This clonotype came up many times. The gene calls are TRBV6-1 and TRBJ1-1; tentative D call: TRBD1 (6 bases). Trimming pared 3 bases from V and 1 base from J, leaving 15 bases between. Germline CDR1 MNHNS, CDR2 SASEGT. The CDR3 length is 16 residues. CDR3 sequence: CASSDPRGGGNTEAFF. DNA for the CDR3: TGTGCCAGCAGTGATCCGCGAGGGGGAGGGAACACTGAAGCTTTCTTT.

CDR3 nucleotides: TGTGCCAGCAGTTTATCGGGGAGACTAGCGGGAGAAGATACGCAGTATTTT. Protein product: CASSLSGRLAGEDTQYF. The chain joins TRBV27 to TRBJ2-3; 12 nucleotides match TRBD2. The CDR3 spans 17 residues. Germline loops: CDR1 MNHEY, CDR2 SMNVEV (reference sequence). V shed 0 bases and J 5 bases; nucleotides not matched to a gene: 6.